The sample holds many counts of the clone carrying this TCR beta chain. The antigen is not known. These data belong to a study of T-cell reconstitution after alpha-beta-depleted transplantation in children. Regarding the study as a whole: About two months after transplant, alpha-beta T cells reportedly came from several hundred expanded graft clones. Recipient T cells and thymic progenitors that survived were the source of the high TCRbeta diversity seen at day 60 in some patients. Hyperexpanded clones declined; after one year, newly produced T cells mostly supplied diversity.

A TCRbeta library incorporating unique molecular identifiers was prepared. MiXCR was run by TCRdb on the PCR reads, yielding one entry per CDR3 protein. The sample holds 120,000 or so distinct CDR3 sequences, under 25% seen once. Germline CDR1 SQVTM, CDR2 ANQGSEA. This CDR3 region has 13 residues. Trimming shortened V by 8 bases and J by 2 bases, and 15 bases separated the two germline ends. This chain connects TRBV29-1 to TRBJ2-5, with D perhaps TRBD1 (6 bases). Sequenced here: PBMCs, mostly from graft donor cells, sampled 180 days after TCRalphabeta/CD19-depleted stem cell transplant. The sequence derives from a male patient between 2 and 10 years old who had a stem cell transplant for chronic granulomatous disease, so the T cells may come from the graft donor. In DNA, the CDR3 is TGCAGCACCCGGCATAGGGGGCAAGAGACCCAGTACTTC. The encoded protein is CSTRHRGQETQYF.